The 31 T cell receptor beta chains in this list originate from one sample, sequenced in a study of CXCR3-negative and CXCR3-positive naive CD8 T cells. The libraries of TRB cDNA were prepared using 5' RACE with UMI labels. TCRdb re-analyzed the 5' RACE reads; it lists each CDR3 protein once, without DNA. The sample has about 41,000 distinct CDR3 sequences; the top ten hold around 1.9%. Sequences were obtained from naive CXCR3- CD8+ T cells from blood. Subset meaning: CD45RO-CCR7+CD27+CD95- naive CD8+ T cells lacking CXCR3 (TNR3-). These receptors all come from a human donor in good health. Some clones in this sample may be carry-over from other donors' samples.

The chain has TRBV20-1 and TRBJ1-2; TCRdb returns TRBD1, unconfirmable since there is no DNA. The germline gives CDR1 DFQATT, CDR2 SNEGSKA (reference sequence). This CDR3 comprises 14 residues. CDR3 residues: CSARVRASAEGYTF.

The chain is built from TRBV28 and TRBJ2-1; TCRdb selects TRBD1, and the lack of DNA leaves this call unchecked. CDR3 length: 14 amino acids. Germline V gives CDR1 MDHEN, CDR2 SYDVKM. The CDR3 reads CASRGQVLANEQFF.

This CDR3 reads CASSRGNTEAFF. V gene TRBV27 combines with J gene TRBJ1-1; TCRdb outputs TRBD1, but without DNA this stays unchecked. Germline-derived CDR1 and CDR2 are MNHEY and SMNVEV (reference sequence). The CDR3 runs 12 residues.

The CDR3 reads CASSDGQAYAKNIQYF. This sequence joins TRBV2 and TRBJ2-4. This CDR3 is built from 16 residues. Looked up from germline, CDR1 is SNHLY and CDR2 is FYNNEI.

The chain employs TRBV20-1 and TRBJ2-7; with no DNA, the TCRdb D assignment of TRBD1 cannot be verified. CDR3 length: 13 residues. The germline V gene encodes CDR1 DFQATT and CDR2 SNEGSKA (reference sequence). CDR3: CSARQGLSYEQYF.

The chain combines TRBV28 with TRBJ2-5; the D call of TRBD1 rests on TCRdb alone, since no DNA is present to check it. The CDR3 consists of 17 residues. In germline, CDR1 is MDHEN, CDR2 SYDVKM. The CDR3 region is CASSPVSWRELRETQYF.

The CDR3 loop reads CASSPPGPSNGYTF. The chain couples TRBV28 to TRBJ1-2; with no DNA, the TCRdb D assignment of TRBD1 cannot be verified. The CDR3 has 14 amino acids. CDR1 is MDHEN, CDR2 SYDVKM, per germline.

The chain combines TRBV20-1 with TRBJ2-5; checking the TCRdb D call of TRBD1 is not possible without DNA. The CDR3 is 12 residues long. Per the germline V gene, CDR1 is DFQATT and CDR2 is SNEGSKA (reference sequence). The CDR3 sequence is CSARYWGETQYF.

The chain recombines TRBV2 with TRBJ2-1; the D call from TCRdb, TRBD2, cannot be confirmed without DNA. Germline V gives CDR1 SNHLY, CDR2 FYNNEI. The CDR3 sequence is 15 residues long. The CDR3 spells CASSFTSGGGNEQFF.

The gene calls are TRBV29-1 and TRBJ1-1; TCRdb's D gene call, TRBD1, goes unchecked for lack of DNA. Germline CDR1 and CDR2: SQVTM and ANQGSEA. CDR3 length: 11 amino acids. The CDR3 loop reads CSGQLGAEAFF.

The chain joins TRBV15 to TRBJ2-5; TCRdb picks TRBD1, but there is no DNA to check that call. Germline loops: CDR1 LNHNV, CDR2 YYDKDF (reference sequence). This CDR3 contains 14 residues. The CDR3 region is CATSRGGGQETQYF.

This sequence joins TRBV6-2 or TRBV6-3 and TRBJ1-2; TCRdb calls TRBD1, which cannot be checked without DNA. The length of the CDR3 is 12 residues. The germline V gene encodes CDR1 MNHEY and CDR2 SVGEGT. The CDR3 sequence is CASSYPGNGYTF.

The V gene is TRBV29-1, the J gene TRBJ2-1; TCRdb's D gene call, TRBD1, goes unchecked for lack of DNA. Germline V lookup: CDR1 SQVTM, CDR2 ANQGSEA. The CDR3 is made up of 15 amino acids. This CDR3 is CSVDGTGGPGHEQFF.

This chain uses TRBV4-2 with TRBJ1-1. Per the germline V gene, CDR1 is LGHNA and CDR2 is YNFKEQ. The CDR3 sequence is 15 residues long. CDR3 protein: CASSQDRDQPGEAFF.

The V call is TRBV28, the J call TRBJ1-5; without DNA, the TCRdb call of TRBD1 cannot be checked. The length of the CDR3 is 14 residues. CDR1 and CDR2 from the germline V gene are MDHEN and SYDVKM. CDR3 protein: CASSQRTGSQPQHF.

The chain is built from TRBV29-1 and TRBJ2-2; the TRBD1 assignment by TCRdb is unverifiable without DNA. From germline, CDR1 is SQVTM and CDR2 ANQGSEA. This CDR3 is built from 14 residues. This CDR3 is CSVFSGSGTGELFF.

This chain links TRBV2 with TRBJ2-1. Germline V gene data show CDR1 as SNHLY and CDR2 as FYNNEI. CDR3 length equals 12 residues. CDR3 amino acids: CASSEHYNEQFF.

This CDR3 is CSVPSLETQYF. This chain uses TRBV29-1 with TRBJ2-5. Germline CDR1 SQVTM, CDR2 ANQGSEA. The CDR3 is made up of 11 amino acids.

The V and J genes are TRBV7-8 and TRBJ2-3; no DNA is available, so the TRBD2 call from TCRdb remains unchecked. The germline V gene has CDR1 SGHVS and CDR2 FQNEAQ. The CDR3 consists of 16 residues. The CDR3 here is CASRHHAGLSTDTQYF. Looking up the rest from reference TRBV7-8 and TRBJ2-3 gives the full variable domain: GAGVSQSPRYKVAKRGQDVALRCDPISGHVSLFWYQQALGQGPEFLTYFQNEAQLDKSGLPSDRFFAERPEGSVSTLKIQRTQQEDSAVYLCASRHHAGLSTDTQYFGPGTRLTVL.

J is TRBJ1-2 and V is TRBV7-2; no DNA is available, so the TRBD1 call from TCRdb remains unchecked. Germline V CDR1 and CDR2: SGHTA, FQGNSA. This CDR3 has 17 amino acids. This CDR3 is CASSPFRTTAYGYGYTF. Filled out from reference TRBV7-2 and TRBJ1-2, the complete variable domain reads GAGVSQSPSNKVTEKGKDVELRCDPISGHTALYWYRQSLGQGLEFLIYFQGNSAPDKSGLPSDRFSAERTGGSVSTLTIQRTQQEDSAVYLCASSPFRTTAYGYGYTFGSGTRLTVV.

The rearrangement uses TRBV20-1 and TRBJ2-7; lacking DNA, the TRBD1 call made by TCRdb goes unchecked. Germline V lookup: CDR1 DFQATT, CDR2 SNEGSKA (reference sequence). The CDR3 length is 16 residues. CDR3: CSANGGGGVEMVEQYF.

V gene TRBV20-1 combines with J gene TRBJ2-7. The CDR3 runs to 13 residues. Germline CDR1 reads DFQATT; CDR2 reads SNEGSKA (reference sequence). The CDR3 loop is CSARGRRPYEQYF.

This chain links TRBV19 with TRBJ1-1. The CDR3 consists of 11 residues. Germline CDR1 LNHDA, CDR2 SQIVND (reference sequence). This CDR3 is CASIGYTEAFF. Full variable domain (rest looked up from reference TRBV19 and TRBJ1-1): DGGITQSPKYLFRKEGQNVTLSCEQNLNHDAMYWYRQDPGQGLRLIYYSQIVNDFQKGDIAEGYSVSREKKESFPLTVTSAQKNPTAFYLCASIGYTEAFFGQGTRLTVV.

This sequence joins TRBV4-3 and TRBJ1-1; absent DNA, TCRdb's TRBD1 call cannot be checked. The CDR3 length is 18 residues. Looked up from germline, CDR1 is LGHNA and CDR2 is YSLEER. CDR3 sequence reads: CASSQDHRDRALFTEAFF.

The chain links TRBV4-2 to TRBJ2-7; the D gene TCRdb calls, TRBD1, cannot be checked with no DNA. The CDR3 length is 12 residues. Looked up from germline, CDR1 is LGHNA and CDR2 is YNFKEQ. This CDR3 reads CASHGGGSEQYF.

V and J are TRBV4-3 and TRBJ2-7. CDR3 size: 15 residues. The germline V gene encodes CDR1 LGHNA and CDR2 YSLEER. CDR3 amino acids: CASSQDRQLSYEQYF.

The rearrangement uses TRBV29-1 and TRBJ2-7; there is no DNA to check the TCRdb D call of TRBD1. CDR3 length: 15 residues. Germline CDR1 reads SQVTM; CDR2 reads ANQGSEA. CDR3 sequence reads: CSVEDRRGPFYEQYF.

V is TRBV27 and J is TRBJ2-7; no DNA is available, so the TRBD1 call from TCRdb remains unchecked. Germline lookup yields CDR1 MNHEY and CDR2 SMNVEV (reference sequence). The CDR3 is made up of 11 amino acids. The CDR3 is CATFTGDEQYF.

This chain connects TRBV14 to TRBJ2-1; TCRdb calls TRBD1, which cannot be checked without DNA. In germline, CDR1 is SGHDN, CDR2 FVKESK. There are 15 residues in the CDR3. CDR3 sequence reads: CASSSGPGTYNEQFF.

The V gene is TRBV7-9, the J gene TRBJ2-7; TCRdb lists TRBD1, though no DNA is available to test this call. This CDR3 has 14 residues. The germline V gene has CDR1 SEHNR and CDR2 FQNEAQ (reference sequence). The chain's CDR3 is CASSRGGGLYEQYF.

The chain joins TRBV20-1 to TRBJ2-7; TCRdb selects TRBD2, and the lack of DNA leaves this call unchecked. Looked up from germline, CDR1 is DFQATT and CDR2 is SNEGSKA (reference sequence). The CDR3 runs to 12 residues. The CDR3 loop reads CSARDGGYEQYF.